The 12 T cell receptor beta chains in this list originate from one sample, sequenced in a study of T-cell reconstitution after alpha-beta-depleted transplantation in children. During its preparation, the TCRbeta library received unique molecular identifiers. TCRdb fed the PCR reads into MiXCR, producing one record per CDR3 protein. This table has about 420,000 distinct CDR3 sequences, around 9.9% appearing once. Sample: PBMCs from the stem cell graft donor, taken from the stem cell graft. Every receptor here comes from a human donor who donated a stem cell graft to a child with acute myeloid leukemia.

This clonotype has more than one count but fewer than ten. V and J are TRBV5-1 and TRBJ2-5; D gene uncertain. This CDR3 is 14 amino acids long. Germline CDR1 SGHRS, CDR2 YFSETQ. Deletions cut 5 bases from V and 5 bases from J, with 16 bases between. The CDR3 nucleotides read TGCGCCAGCAGATCTGCCGTAGGTGGGGAGACCCAGTACTTC. Its protein is CASRSAVGGETQYF. The full variable domain, in which reference TRBV5-1 and TRBJ2-5 provide the parts outside the CDR3, is KAGVTQTPRYLIKTRGQQVTLSCSPISGHRSVSWYQQTPGQGLQFLFEYFSETQRNKGNFPGRFSGRQFSNSRSEMNVSTLELGDSALYLCASRSAVGGETQYFGPGTRLLVL.

The table lists this clonotype with a few counts. This chain uses TRBV29-1 with TRBJ1-2, with D perhaps TRBD1 (5 bases). Trimming took off 4 bases at V and 2 bases at J, with 14 bases between the two ends. Germline CDR1 reads SQVTM; CDR2 reads ANQGSEA. CDR3 length equals 14 residues. The chain's CDR3 is CSVAFWDSNYGYTF. The DNA for the CDR3 is TGCAGCGTTGCGTTCTGGGACTCCAACTATGGCTACACCTTC.

This clonotype was detected ten times or more. V and J are TRBV20-1 and TRBJ2-5; the match to TRBD1 covers 8 bases. The CDR3 contains 14 residues. With V trimmed by 4 bases and J by 0 bases, 4 bases remained unmatched. Looked up from germline, CDR1 is DFQATT and CDR2 is SNEGSKA (reference sequence). The CDR3 region has the DNA TGCAGTGCTATCCCGGGACAGGACCAAGAGACCCAGTACTTC. Translation gives CSAIPGQDQETQYF.

The rearrangement joins TRBV20-1 to TRBJ2-2, with D perhaps TRBD2 (6 bases). The CDR3 is 12 residues long. Trimming removed 5 bases at V and 8 bases at J, with 12 bases between. Germline V gene sequence: CDR1 DFQATT, CDR2 SNEGSKA (reference sequence). The CDR3 coding sequence is TGCAGTGCTCCCGGGAGATCAGGGGAGCTGTTTTTT. As protein: CSAPGRSGELFF.

This clonotype was observed many times. The chain links TRBV19 to TRBJ2-2; D gene uncertain. CDR1 is LNHDA and CDR2 is SQIVND in the germline V gene (reference sequence). Trimming took off 9 bases at V and 6 bases at J, with 17 bases between the two ends. This CDR3 contains 14 residues. CDR3 nucleotides: TGTGCCAGCACAGTTTTGGATAGACCCGGGGAGCTGTTTTTT. It codes for CASTVLDRPGELFF.

The sample holds many counts of this clonotype. The V and J genes are TRBV7-9 and TRBJ2-1, with 8 bases aligning to TRBD2. Germline lookup yields CDR1 SEHNR and CDR2 FQNEAQ (reference sequence). This CDR3 has 14 residues. Trimming took 4 bases from V and 7 from J; bases not matched to a gene: 6. The CDR3 coding sequence is TGTGCCAGCAGCTCGGGACTAGTTTTTAATGAGCAGTTCTTC. Amino acid sequence: CASSSGLVFNEQFF. Drawing the rest from reference TRBV7-9 and TRBJ2-1, the complete variable domain is DTGVSQNPRHKITKRGQNVTFRCDPISEHNRLYWYRQTLGQGPEFLTYFQNEAQLEKSRLLSDRFSAERPKGSFSTLEIQRTEQGDSAMYLCASSSGLVFNEQFFGPGTRLTVL.

This chain links TRBV25-1 with TRBJ2-5; 7 nucleotides agree with TRBD1. There are 12 residues in the CDR3. With V trimmed by 7 bases and J by 5 bases, 4 bases remained unmatched. CDR1 and CDR2 (germline): MGHDK, SYGVNS. CDR3 sequence: CASMTGPETQYF. The DNA of the CDR3 is TGTGCCAGCATGACAGGGCCCGAGACCCAGTACTTC. The complete variable domain, with remaining parts taken from reference TRBV25-1 and TRBJ2-5, reads EADIYQTPRYLVIGTGKKITLECSQTMGHDKMYWYQQDPGMELHLIHYSYGVNSTEKGDLSSESTVSRIRTEHFPLTLESARPSHTSQYLCASMTGPETQYFGPGTRLLVL.

The chain employs TRBV11-2 and TRBJ2-1; TRBD1 or TRBD2 may be the D gene (5 bases each). Germline V gives CDR1 SGHAT, CDR2 FQNNGV. This CDR3 contains 18 residues. Trimming stripped 1 base from V and 4 bases from J, with 20 bases between. The CDR3 reads CASSLVGLRAGAYNEQFF. The CDR3 DNA reads TGTGCCAGCAGCTTAGTAGGGCTGCGAGCCGGGGCGTACAATGAGCAGTTCTTC.

The chain uses TRBV5-5 and TRBJ2-7; 7 bases agree with TRBD1. CDR3 length: 15 residues. The V gene end was trimmed by 4 bases and the J gene end by 7 bases; junction bases not matched to a gene: 14. Germline CDR1 and CDR2: SGHKS and YYEKEE (reference sequence). CDR3 DNA: TGTGCCAGCAGCCCGCGGAAGGACAGGAACTTAGAGCAGTACGTC. Protein sequence: CASSPRKDRNLEQYV.

This clonotype was recorded many times. V and J are TRBV5-1 and TRBJ1-2; a weak D match, TRBD1 (5 bases). Trimming took off 2 bases at V and 6 bases at J, with 17 bases between the two ends. The CDR3 is made up of 15 amino acids. CDR1 and CDR2 (germline): SGHRS, YFSETQ. CDR3 sequence (DNA): TGCGCCAGCAGCTTTTCCGGGACGGAGTCCCATGGCTACACCTTC. Translated, it gives CASSFSGTESHGYTF. The full variable domain, rest sourced from reference TRBV5-1 and TRBJ1-2, is KAGVTQTPRYLIKTRGQQVTLSCSPISGHRSVSWYQQTPGQGLQFLFEYFSETQRNKGNFPGRFSGRQFSNSRSEMNVSTLELGDSALYLCASSFSGTESHGYTFGSGTRLTVV.

This clonotype was observed a few times. The chain combines TRBV6-1 with TRBJ2-1; TRBD2 agrees at 7 bases. Germline CDR1 reads MNHNS; CDR2 reads SASEGT. The V segment lost 6 bases and the J segment 0 bases; nucleotides outside the gene matches: 8. This CDR3 contains 16 residues. The DNA for the CDR3 is TGTGCCAGCAGCGGCTCTAGCGGAAGCTCCTACAATGAGCAGTTCTTC. Translated, it gives CASSGSSGSSYNEQFF.

The chain couples TRBV20-1 to TRBJ2-1; unclear D gene. V lost 0 bases and J 4 bases, leaving 7 bases between the germline ends. CDR3 size: 13 residues. Germline loops: CDR1 DFQATT, CDR2 SNEGSKA (reference sequence). The CDR3 DNA is TGCAGTGCTAGAGATCGACCATACAATGAGCAGTTCTTC. It is translated as CSARDRPYNEQFF.